This T cell receptor (beta chain) derives from a study of T cells in Graves' hyperthyroidism and ophthalmopathy. The table lists this clonotype with many counts. TCR beta CDR3 regions were amplified from RNA transcripts. The HTBI primer set served for first-round RT-PCR of the TCR CDR3. TCRdb re-called the multiplex PCR reads with MiXCR, one entry per CDR3 protein. The data show about 540,000 distinct CDR3 sequences, roughly 50% seen once. Germline CDR1 and CDR2: LNHDA and SQIVND (reference sequence). Trimming at V came to 5 bases and at J to 6 bases, leaving 9 bases not matched to a gene. This CDR3 region has 14 residues.

The sequence was obtained from a woman aged 18-29 years with Graves' hyperthyroidism. Material for sequencing was peripheral blood or thyroid tissue (not recorded which). The chain carries TRBV19 and TRBJ1-1; TRBD1 matches at 7 bases. The CDR3 bases are TGTGCCAGTAGTGTACAGGGGAATTCGGCTGAAGCTTTCTTT. This sequence encodes CASSVQGNSAEAFF. Variable domain in full (rest from reference TRBV19 and TRBJ1-1): DGGITQSPKYLFRKEGQNVTLSCEQNLNHDAMYWYRQDPGQGLRLIYYSQIVNDFQKGDIAEGYSVSREKKESFPLTVTSAQKNPTAFYLCASSVQGNSAEAFFGQGTRLTVV.